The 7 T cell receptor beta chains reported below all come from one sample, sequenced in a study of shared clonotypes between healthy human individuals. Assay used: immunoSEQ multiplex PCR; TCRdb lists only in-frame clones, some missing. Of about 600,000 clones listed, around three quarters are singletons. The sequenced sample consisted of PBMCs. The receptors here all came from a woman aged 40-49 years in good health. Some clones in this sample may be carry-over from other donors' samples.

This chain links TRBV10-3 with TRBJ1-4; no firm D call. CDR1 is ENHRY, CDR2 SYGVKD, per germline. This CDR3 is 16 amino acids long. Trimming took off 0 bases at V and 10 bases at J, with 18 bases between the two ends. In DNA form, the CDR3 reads TGTGCCATCAGTGAGTCTAAGGATATAAGTTGGGGAAAACTGTTTTTT. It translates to CAISESKDISWGKLFF.

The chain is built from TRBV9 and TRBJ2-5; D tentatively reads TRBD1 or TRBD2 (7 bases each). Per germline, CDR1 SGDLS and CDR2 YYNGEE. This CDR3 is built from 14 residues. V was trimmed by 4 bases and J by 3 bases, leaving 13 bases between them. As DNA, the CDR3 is TGTGCCAGCAGCCCAGGGGGGGGCAAAGAGACCCAGTACTTC. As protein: CASSPGGGKETQYF.

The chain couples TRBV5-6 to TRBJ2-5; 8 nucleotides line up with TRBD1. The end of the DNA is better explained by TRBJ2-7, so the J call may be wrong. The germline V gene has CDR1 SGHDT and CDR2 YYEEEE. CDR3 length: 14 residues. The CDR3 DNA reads TGTGCCAGCAGCACCGGGACAGGACTATACGAGCAGTACTTC. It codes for CASSTGTGLYEQYF.

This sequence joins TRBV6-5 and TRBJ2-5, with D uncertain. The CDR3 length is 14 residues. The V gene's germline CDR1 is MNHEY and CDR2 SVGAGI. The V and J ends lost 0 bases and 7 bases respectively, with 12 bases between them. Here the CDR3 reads CASSYSFPLGTQYF. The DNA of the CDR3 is TGTGCCAGCAGTTACTCTTTCCCTCTCGGGACCCAGTACTTC.

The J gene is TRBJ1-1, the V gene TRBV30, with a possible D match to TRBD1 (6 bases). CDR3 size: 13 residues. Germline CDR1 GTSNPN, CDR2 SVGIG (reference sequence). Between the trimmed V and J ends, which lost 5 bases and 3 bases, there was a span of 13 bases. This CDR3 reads CAWLGGTYTEAFF. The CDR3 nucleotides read TGTGCCTGGCTTGGGGGCACCTACACTGAAGCTTTCTTT. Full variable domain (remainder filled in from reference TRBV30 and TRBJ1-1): SQTIHQWPATLVQPVGSPLSLECTVEGTSNPNLYWYRQAAGRGLQLLFYSVGIGQISSEVPQNLSASRPQDRQFILSSKKLLLSDSGFYLCAWLGGTYTEAFFGQGTRLTVV.

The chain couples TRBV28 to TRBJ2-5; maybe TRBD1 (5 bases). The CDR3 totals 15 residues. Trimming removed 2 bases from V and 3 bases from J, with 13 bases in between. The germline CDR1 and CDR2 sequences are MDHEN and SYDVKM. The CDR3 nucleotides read TGTGCCAGCAGTTTAGCCGGACACCTGAAAGAGACCCAGTACTTC. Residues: CASSLAGHLKETQYF.

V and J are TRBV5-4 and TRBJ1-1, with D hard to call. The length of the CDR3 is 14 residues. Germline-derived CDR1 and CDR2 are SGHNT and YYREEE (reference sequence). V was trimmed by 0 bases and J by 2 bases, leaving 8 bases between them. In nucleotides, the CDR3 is TGTGCCAGCAGCTTGGCTGGGTATAACACTGAAGCTTTCTTT. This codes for CASSLAGYNTEAFF.